The sequence of this T cell receptor (beta chain) was determined in a study of blood T cell repertoires in COVID-19 (dated by TCRdb to 2020 to 2022). Concerning the study at large: Samples from collaborators originated in the United States, Italy and Spain and spanned both the acute and convalescent phases of COVID-19. The material from the prospective study consisted of cDNA or gDNA derived from T cells, B-cell-depleted T cells, or PBMCs. The dataset comprised deeply sampled blood TCRbeta repertoires from subjects exposed to, actively infected with, or recovered from COVID-19. The repertoires were released in a freely available public database intended as a resource for research on the immune response to SARS-CoV-2. The samples were drawn from the first 160 participants of the ongoing ImmuneRACE study and from 1,254 subjects provided by 6 global collaborators. A de-identified subject ID, COVID-19 status, age in years and sex were almost always included in the sample metadata. Where available, HLA class I and class II types were obtained from metadata supplied by the sample provider rather than from assay-based typing.

The cysteine opens and the phenylalanine closes a CDR3 of 17 amino acids. This entry keeps only the CDR3 DNA: 51 bases, framed from base 1. Per the germline V gene, MDHEN is the CDR1 and SYDVKM is the CDR2. The V end gives up 8 bases and the J end 8 bases, leaving 19 bases in the junction not matched to a gene. Samples from volunteer blood donors who had recovered from COVID-19 were contributed by a second Seattle source. Each collaborating institution followed its own protocols to collect whole blood in K2EDTA tubes. For TCRbeta analysis, collaborator samples were shipped as frozen whole blood, as isolated PBMCs, or as DNA extracted from either sample type. What the work shows at the level of the full study, not this receptor alone: The amount of clinical and demographic metadata varied by source and participant and was provided uncurated.

Concerning this clone itself: No antigen is known for it. No much larger clone exists at a distance of one base, and base qualities are not known.

The immunoSEQ Assay, a bias-controlled multiplex PCR, was used to amplify TCRbeta CDR3 regions from genomic DNA. The study's processing was this. Within the assay, amplification of reference gene primers was used to estimate how many nucleated cells each sample contained. To quantify the absolute abundance of each unique TCRbeta CDR3 rearrangement, sequence reads were collapsed and filtered. For each sample, productive Simpson clonality was calculated as the square root of Simpson's diversity index over productive rearrangements. TCRdb carries this immuneACCESS record with in-frame sequences only. Its versions omit some clonotypes, under half of them owing to an unresolved V gene in the studies checked, with the rest unexplained. V and J calls and clone size are copied from that table; D and trimming were computed from the DNA. The sample has 150,000 to 200,000 clones on record, roughly nine tenths of them singletons. About 1.9% of the sample is held by the ten biggest clonotypes.

The specimen sequenced was peripheral blood. Recombination linked TRBV28 to TRBJ1-4; 8 junctional bases match TRBD1. The receptor was derived from a man younger than 35 who had recovered from COVID-19. The nucleotide sequence is TGTGCCAGCGGAAGGACAGGGCGCCACCAGAAGGGGGAAAAACTGTTTTTT. This encodes CASGRTGRHQKGEKLFF. The entire variable domain, with the stretches around the CDR3 drawn from the reference TRBV28 and TRBJ1-4 proteins, is DVKVTQSSRYLVKRTGEKVFLECVQDMDHENMFWYRQDPGLGLRLIYFSYDVKMKEKGDIPEGYSVSREKKERFSLILESASTNQTSMYLCASGRTGRHQKGEKLFFGSGTQLSVL.